Sequencing of this TCR beta chain was carried out in a study of blood T cell repertoires in COVID-19 (dated by TCRdb to 2020 to 2022). About the study as a whole: The collaborator samples originated in the United States, Italy and Spain and spanned the acute and convalescent phases of COVID-19. The dataset comprised deeply sampled blood TCRbeta repertoires from subjects exposed to, actively infected with, or recovered from COVID-19. Where available, HLA class I and class II types were obtained from metadata supplied by the sample provider rather than from assay-based typing. Samples were obtained from the ongoing ImmuneRACE study (first 160 participants) and from 1,254 subjects provided by 6 global collaborators. The prospective study material was composed of cDNA or gDNA derived from T cells, B-cell-depleted T cells, or PBMCs. The repertoires were made available in a free public database intended to serve as a resource for research on the immune response to SARS-CoV-2. The sample metadata nearly always contained a de-identified subject ID, COVID-19 status, age in years and sex.

Between the V and J ends, shortened by 5 bases and 6 bases respectively, the junction contains 13 bases. The CDR3 numbers 14 residues from cysteine through phenylalanine. Of the read, only the CDR3 DNA is kept; its 42 bases are in frame from base 1. The germline V gene encodes CDR1 SEHNR and CDR2 FQNEAQ (reference sequence). Collaborating institutions collected whole blood in K2EDTA tubes following their own protocols. For TCRbeta analysis, collaborators shipped samples in one of three forms: frozen whole blood, isolated PBMCs, or DNA extracted from either of those sample types. Study-wide findings and limitations: Clinical and demographic metadata were provided uncurated, with the amount varying by source and participant.

A few counts support this clone. This clone's antigen is unknown. Nothing much larger sits one base from this clone, and base qualities are not available. The immunoSEQ Assay, a bias-controlled multiplex PCR, was used to amplify TCRbeta CDR3 regions from genomic DNA. The original methods were these. The number of nucleated cells in each sample was estimated from the amplification of reference gene primers within the assay. Sequence reads were collapsed and filtered to measure the absolute abundance of every unique TCRbeta CDR3 rearrangement. For each sample, productive Simpson clonality was calculated as the square root of Simpson's diversity index over productive rearrangements. TCRdb re-hosts the immuneACCESS table, in-frame sequences only. Its copies lack some clones; in the studies checked, an unresolved V gene accounts for under half of them, and the cause for the rest is not known. V, J and clone size were drawn from that table, and D and trimming were deduced from the DNA. The sample has roughly 150,000 clones on record, about four fifths of them singletons. In total, the top ten clones hold 15% of the sample.

The receptor was derived from a human donor with acute or convalescent COVID-19. The donor label of this sample is uncertain. The sequencing sample was made of peripheral blood. The chain couples TRBV7-9 to TRBJ2-2; TRBD2 is perhaps the D gene, given 7 matching bases. The CDR3: CASSPGGGSGELFF. The DNA reads as follows: TGTGCCAGCAGCCCGGGGGGCGGGTCCGGGGAGCTGTTTTTT.